The 10 T cell receptor beta chains in this list originate from one sample, sequenced in a study of Graves' ophthalmopathy and Graves' hyperthyroidism. For repertoire sequencing, the TCR beta CDR3 regions were amplified from RNA transcripts. HTBI primers primed a first-round RT-PCR, and a second-round multiplex PCR followed. TCRdb ran MiXCR on the multiplex PCR reads and lists one entry per CDR3 protein. The table records hundreds of thousands of distinct CDR3 sequences, approximately 15% of them present only once. The sequenced sample was blood. The receptors were sampled from a woman aged 25 to 39 with Graves' ophthalmopathy.

This clonotype was counted ten times or more. The chain couples TRBV6-5 to TRBJ2-7; D ambiguous. V lost 2 bases to trimming and J lost 7 bases, with 12 bases between them. The CDR3 covers 13 residues. Germline CDR1 reads MNHEY; CDR2 reads SVGAGI. The chain's CDR3 is CASSYGVGFEQYF. The CDR3 bases are TGTGCCAGCAGTTACGGGGTAGGGTTTGAGCAGTACTTC.

This clonotype was seen ten or more times. J is TRBJ2-5 and V is TRBV28; D might be TRBD1 or TRBD2, each matching 6 bases. Germline-derived CDR1 and CDR2 are MDHEN and SYDVKM. The ends were cut back, 3 bases at V and 5 bases at J, with 13 bases in the middle. CDR3 size: 14 residues. The CDR3 bases are TGTGCCAGCAGTTTCAAGGGGGGTGTTGAGACCCAGTACTTC. Translated: CASSFKGGVETQYF. The variable domain in full, with the rest retrieved from reference TRBV28 and TRBJ2-5, is DVKVTQSSRYLVKRTGEKVFLECVQDMDHENMFWYRQDPGLGLRLIYFSYDVKMKEKGDIPEGYSVSREKKERFSLILESASTNQTSMYLCASSFKGGVETQYFGPGTRLLVL.

This clonotype was seen many times. V gene TRBV12-3 or TRBV12-4 combines with J gene TRBJ1-1; D gene unclear. Between the trimmed V and J ends, which lost 4 bases and 6 bases, there was a span of 6 bases. The length of the CDR3 is 11 residues. This CDR3 is CASSWRAEAFF. The CDR3 DNA follows: TGTGCCAGCAGTTGGAGGGCTGAAGCTTTCTTT.

The chain links TRBV12-3 or TRBV12-4 to TRBJ2-6; tentatively, D is TRBD1 (5 bases). The CDR3 covers 18 residues. V lost 4 bases and J 0 bases, leaving 16 bases between the germline ends. The CDR3, as DNA: TGTGCCAGCAGTTCCATGACAGAGTTAAACTCTGGGGCCAACGTCCTGACTTTC. Translating it yields CASSSMTELNSGANVLTF.

This clonotype was seen more than once but under ten times. A much larger clone sits a single nucleotide away, making a read error possible. V gene TRBV19 combines with J gene TRBJ2-2, with D possibly being TRBD2 (5 bases). The CDR3 has 14 amino acids. CDR1 is LNHDA and CDR2 is SQIVND in the germline V gene (reference sequence). CDR3 in DNA: TGTGCCAGTAGCACCACTCAGAACACCGGGGAGCTGTGTTTT. It translates to CASSTTQNTGELCF.

This rearrangement joins TRBV6-1 to TRBJ1-1, with TRBD1 identical over 10 bases. CDR1 and CDR2 (germline): MNHNS, SASEGT. V was pared by 7 bases and J by 0 bases, with 5 bases of the junction left unmatched. The CDR3 is 15 amino acids. Here the CDR3 reads CASTTGQGLNTEAFF. CDR3 bases: TGTGCCAGCACCACGGGACAGGGGCTGAACACTGAAGCTTTCTTT.

This chain joins TRBV29-1 and TRBJ2-7; TRBD1 aligns across 7 bases. The CDR3 sequence is 12 residues long. CDR1 is SQVTM and CDR2 is ANQGSEA in the germline V gene. V was pared by 6 bases and J by 6 bases, with 8 bases of the junction left unmatched. In DNA form, the CDR3 reads TGCAGCGTCCTCAGGGGGAATAGCGAGCAGTACTTC. Its translation: CSVLRGNSEQYF.

There are many counts of this clonotype. The J gene is TRBJ1-1, the V gene TRBV12-3 or TRBV12-4, with TRBD1 matching over 10 bases. The CDR3 contains 14 residues. The trim removed 6 bases at V and 4 bases at J, leaving 5 bases unmatched. CDR3 amino acids: CASSVGTGVTEAFF. The DNA for the CDR3 is TGTGCCAGCAGCGTAGGGACAGGGGTCACTGAAGCTTTCTTT.

There are many counts of this clonotype. J is TRBJ1-1 and V is TRBV2; possible D gene TRBD1, 5 bases. Trimming left V 7 bases short and J 2 bases short, with 14 bases between. This CDR3 comprises 14 residues. Germline CDR1 and CDR2: SNHLY and FYNNEI. The CDR3 DNA follows: TGTGCCAGCACTTTTTGGGGGTTTAACACTGAAGCTTTCTTT. Its protein product is CASTFWGFNTEAFF.

In its sample, this clonotype was seen a few times. V gene TRBV20-1 combines with J gene TRBJ2-4; TRBD2 is a possible D gene (5 bases). V was trimmed by 8 bases and J by 0 bases, leaving 17 bases between them. This CDR3 spans 15 amino acids. The germline gives CDR1 DFQATT, CDR2 SNEGSKA (reference sequence). CDR3 bases: TGCAGTATCGAGGGCTGGGCGGGAGCCAAAAACATTCAGTACTTC. It translates to CSIEGWAGAKNIQYF.